One TCR beta chain is described in this entry. Its antigen target is currently unknown. No per-base quality is available; no much larger clone lies one base away. TCRbeta CDR3 regions were amplified from genomic DNA using the immunoSEQ Assay, a bias-controlled multiplex PCR. Under the source paper's analysis protocol: Nucleated cell counts per sample were estimated from amplification of reference gene primers within the assay. To quantify the absolute abundance of each unique TCRbeta CDR3 rearrangement, sequence reads were collapsed and filtered. For each sample, productive Simpson clonality was calculated as the square root of Simpson's diversity index across productive rearrangements. The source is immuneACCESS, and TCRdb retained only in-frame sequences with V and J called. Part of the clones is not carried over; for the studies checked, unresolved V genes explain less than half of this, and the remainder is unexplained. V, J and clone size were drawn from that table, and D and trimming were deduced from the DNA. Within this sample are 250,000 to 300,000 clones, with about nine tenths of them counted one time only. Over 6% of the sample belongs to the ten largest clones.

This record comes from a study of blood T cell repertoires in COVID-19 (TCRdb year 2020). Study-wide context: The collaborator samples originated in the United States, Italy and Spain and spanned the acute and convalescent phases of COVID-19. Where available, HLA class I and class II types were taken from metadata supplied by the sample provider and were not determined by assay-based typing. Sample metadata almost always included a de-identified subject ID, COVID-19 status, age in years and sex. Samples came from the ongoing ImmuneRACE study (first 160 participants) plus 1,254 subjects from 6 global collaborators. The repertoires were released in a freely available public database meant as a resource for research on the immune response to SARS-CoV-2. Deeply sampled blood TCRbeta repertoires from subjects exposed to, actively infected with, or recovered from COVID-19 were included in the dataset. The material from the prospective study consisted of cDNA or gDNA derived from T cells, B-cell-depleted T cells, or PBMCs.

Results and caveats for the whole study, not just this receptor: Clinical and demographic metadata were provided uncurated, with the amount varying by source and participant.

A second Seattle source provided samples from volunteer blood donors who had recovered from COVID-19. Collaborating institutions collected whole blood in K2EDTA tubes following their own protocols. For TCRbeta analysis, collaborators shipped samples as frozen whole blood, isolated PBMCs, or DNA extracted from either of those sample types. Compared with germline, V lacks 4 bases and J lacks 3 bases; bases without a gene match: 7. Reading from cysteine to phenylalanine, the CDR3 counts 15 amino acids. Just CDR3 DNA is preserved here, 45 bases in frame from base 1. As encoded in the germline V gene, CDR1 is LGHNA while CDR2 is YSLEER.

The rearrangement combines TRBV4-3 with TRBJ1-2; TRBD1 matches 8 bases in the middle. The source of this sequence is a woman between 25 and 40 years old who had recovered from COVID-19. Material for sequencing was peripheral blood. The sequence in DNA is TGCGCCAGCAGCCCCCGGACAGGGCAATACTATGGCTACACCTTC. It codes for CASSPRTGQYYGYTF.